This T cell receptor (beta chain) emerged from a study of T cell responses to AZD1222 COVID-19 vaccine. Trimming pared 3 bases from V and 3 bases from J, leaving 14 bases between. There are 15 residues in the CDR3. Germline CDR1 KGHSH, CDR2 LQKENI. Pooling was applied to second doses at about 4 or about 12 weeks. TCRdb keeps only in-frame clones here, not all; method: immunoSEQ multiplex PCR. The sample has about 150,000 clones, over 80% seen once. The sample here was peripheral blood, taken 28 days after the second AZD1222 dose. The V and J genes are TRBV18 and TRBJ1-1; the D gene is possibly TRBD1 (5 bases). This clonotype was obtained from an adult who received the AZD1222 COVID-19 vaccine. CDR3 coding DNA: TGTGCCAGCTCACCCTCAGGGTTAGGAGACACTGAAGCTTTCTTT. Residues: CASSPSGLGDTEAFF.